The following is a T cell receptor beta chain sequence with its context. Germline V lookup: CDR1 SGHTA, CDR2 FQGTGA. J lost 5 bases, V lost 5 bases, and 7 bases had no gene match. The CDR3 contains 14 residues. The data belong to a study of T cells in tuberculosis. Study conclusions and caveats: Low-affinity CD1B-GMM tetramer-binding T cells may have been missed.

Thawed, overnight-rested PBMC were stained with GMM-loaded CD1B tetramer, viability dye and anti-CD3, then sorted. C32 glucose monomycolate from Rhodococcus equi was loaded onto the CD1B tetramers. No alpha-beta pairing information exists for these sequences. Measured with immunoSEQ multiplex PCR; TCRdb has only the in-frame clones, and not every one. The sample holds about 59,000 clones; 65% to 90% are singletons and the top ten take roughly 13%. This chain uses TRBV7-3 with TRBJ2-7; 9 bases line up with TRBD1. This receptor was obtained from an adult woman with latent tuberculosis. The sample consisted of CD1b-GMM tetramer-negative cells sorted from PBMCs. The CDR3 here is CASSPGTGWNEQYF. The DNA of the CDR3 is TGTGCCAGCAGCCCCGGGACAGGGTGGAACGAGCAGTACTTC.